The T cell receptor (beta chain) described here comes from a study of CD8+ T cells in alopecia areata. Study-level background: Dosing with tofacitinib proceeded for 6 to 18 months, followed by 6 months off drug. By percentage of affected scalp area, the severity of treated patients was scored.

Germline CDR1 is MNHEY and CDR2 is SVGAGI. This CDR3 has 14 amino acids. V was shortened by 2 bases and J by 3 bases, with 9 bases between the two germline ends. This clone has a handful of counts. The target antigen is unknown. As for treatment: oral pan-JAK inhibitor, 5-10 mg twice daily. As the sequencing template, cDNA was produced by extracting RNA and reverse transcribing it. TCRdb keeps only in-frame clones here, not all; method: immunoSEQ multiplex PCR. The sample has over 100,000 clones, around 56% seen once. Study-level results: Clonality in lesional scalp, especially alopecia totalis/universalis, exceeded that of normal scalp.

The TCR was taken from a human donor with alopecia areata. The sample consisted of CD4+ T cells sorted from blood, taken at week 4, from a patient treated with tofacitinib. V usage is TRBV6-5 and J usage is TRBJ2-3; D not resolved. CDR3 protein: CASSYTTGTDTQYF. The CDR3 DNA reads TGTGCCAGCAGTTACACGACCGGGACAGATACGCAGTATTTT.